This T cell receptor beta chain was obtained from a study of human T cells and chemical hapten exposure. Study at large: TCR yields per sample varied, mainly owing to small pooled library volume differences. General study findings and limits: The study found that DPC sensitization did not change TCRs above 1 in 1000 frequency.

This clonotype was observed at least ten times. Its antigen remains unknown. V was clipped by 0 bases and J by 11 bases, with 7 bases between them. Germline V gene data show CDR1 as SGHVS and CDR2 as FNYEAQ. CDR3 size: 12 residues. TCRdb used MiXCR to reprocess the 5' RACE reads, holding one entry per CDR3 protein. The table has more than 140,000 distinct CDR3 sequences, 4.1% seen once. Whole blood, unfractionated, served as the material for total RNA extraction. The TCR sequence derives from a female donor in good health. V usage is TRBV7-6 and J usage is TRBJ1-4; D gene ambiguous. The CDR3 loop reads CASSLAGQKLFF. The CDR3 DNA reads TGTGCCAGCAGCTTAGCGGGCCAGAAACTGTTTTTT.